Reported below is one TCR beta chain. What it binds is unknown. TCRdb re-called the 5' RACE reads through MiXCR, storing one row per CDR3 protein. In the table there are 200,000 to 250,000 distinct CDR3 sequences, roughly a tenth of which are singletons. This entry belongs to a study of T-cell memory formation after mild COVID-19. Study conclusions and caveats: Clones contracting across day 15 to 85 had a balanced CD4/CD8 profile; later expanding clones leaned CD4+.

Germline CDR1 and CDR2: SGHTA and FQGNSA. CDR3 size: 11 residues. V lost 3 bases and J 6 bases, leaving 6 bases between the germline ends. The chain links TRBV7-2 to TRBJ2-7, with no clear D. The specimen sequenced was PBMCs or a T cell subset sorted from them (not recorded which). This sequence originates from a man aged 18-30 years who had mild COVID-19 (a few samples of this study predate the infection). Cell type and time point are not known. CDR3 region: CASSLYAEQYF. The CDR3 DNA reads TGTGCCAGCAGCTTGTATGCCGAGCAGTACTTC.